Listed here are 9 T cell receptor beta chains from one sample, sequenced in a study of blood T cells in healthy people across ages. Together with a sample-barcoded 5' primer, a J-beta primer mix was included in a second PCR lasting roughly 6 to 12 cycles. MiXCR, applied by TCRdb to the 5' RACE reads, yields one record per CDR3 protein. The profile shows hundreds of thousands of distinct CDR3 sequences, roughly half of them singletons. The sample consisted of blood. The receptor source for this set is a woman aged 80 or over in good health.

This chain connects TRBV28 to TRBJ1-1; D is possibly TRBD1 (5 bases). In germline, CDR1 is MDHEN, CDR2 SYDVKM. V lost 7 bases and J 9 bases, leaving 21 bases between the germline ends. CDR3 length equals 14 residues. This CDR3 reads CASTVGEKLVKAFF. The CDR3 bases are TGTGCCAGCACCGTAGGGGAAAAGCTCGTAAAAGCTTTCTTT.

This chain links TRBV5-4 with TRBJ2-2; 10 bases align to TRBD2. The CDR3 totals 19 residues. V was clipped by 3 bases and J by 2 bases; unmatched bases: 13. CDR1 and CDR2 (germline): SGHNT, YYREEE (reference sequence). This CDR3 is CASSSGPSSGSVNTGELFF. DNA of the CDR3: TGTGCCAGCAGCTCGGGCCCGTCTAGCGGGAGTGTTAACACCGGGGAGCTGTTTTTT.

This chain connects TRBV27 to TRBJ1-2; 7 bases line up with TRBD1. CDR3 length: 14 residues. The trim removed 6 bases at V and 3 bases at J, leaving 7 bases unmatched. From germline, CDR1 is MNHEY and CDR2 SMNVEV (reference sequence). The CDR3 DNA reads as TGTGCCAGCAGCTACGGACAGGCTGACTATGGCTACACCTTC. Encoded protein: CASSYGQADYGYTF.

J is TRBJ2-7 and V is TRBV5-1, with 9 bases matching TRBD2. The CDR3 has 16 amino acids. The ends lost 2 bases at V and 4 bases at J; junction bases unmatched: 10. Germline V gives CDR1 SGHRS, CDR2 YFSETQ. The CDR3 DNA follows: TGCGCCAGCAGCTTATTTTCCGCGGGAGGGATGTACGAGCAGTACTTC. As protein: CASSLFSAGGMYEQYF.

This clonotype was seen at least ten times. This may be a read error: a much more frequent sequence differs by one nucleotide. V is TRBV7-2 and J is TRBJ2-5; no clear D. V was trimmed by 3 bases and J by 8 bases, leaving 7 bases between them. Germline CDR1 is SGHTA and CDR2 is FQGNSA. CDR3 length: 11 amino acids. The CDR3 sequence: CASSFSNTQYF. In DNA form, the CDR3 reads TGTGCCAGCAGCTTCAGTAACACCCAGTACTTC.

The V call is TRBV11-2, the J call TRBJ2-1, with D perhaps matching TRBD1 or TRBD2 (5 bases each). This CDR3 is 16 amino acids long. Trimming shortened V by 1 base and J by 9 bases, and 19 bases separated the two germline ends. CDR1 is SGHAT and CDR2 is FQNNGV in the germline V gene. The CDR3 region is CASSLVGDGIRGEQFF. The CDR3 coding sequence is TGTGCCAGCAGCTTAGTTGGGGACGGTATTCGCGGTGAGCAGTTCTTC.

This clonotype was recorded many times. This chain uses TRBV20-1 with TRBJ1-4, with a weak D call TRBD1 (6 bases). The CDR3 contains 14 residues. The V gene lost 5 bases and the J gene lost 7 bases, with 17 bases spanning the gap. The germline V gene has CDR1 DFQATT and CDR2 SNEGSKA (reference sequence). CDR3 sequence: CSAQDPQGGEKLFF. For the CDR3, the DNA is TGCAGTGCTCAAGATCCACAGGGCGGTGAAAAACTGTTTTTT.

The chain joins TRBV30 to TRBJ2-3; D is uncertain. Trimming shortened V by 0 bases and J by 0 bases, and 7 bases separated the two germline ends. The V gene's germline CDR1 is GTSNPN and CDR2 SVGIG (reference sequence). This CDR3 contains 14 residues. CDR3 coding DNA: TGTGCCTGGAGTGTTCAGGTCAGCACAGATACGCAGTATTTT. It codes for CAWSVQVSTDTQYF. Variable domain in full (rest from reference TRBV30 and TRBJ2-3): SQTIHQWPATLVQPVGSPLSLECTVEGTSNPNLYWYRQAAGRGLQLLFYSVGIGQISSEVPQNLSASRPQDRQFILSSKKLLLSDSGFYLCAWSVQVSTDTQYFGPGTRLTVL.

This sequence joins TRBV11-2 and TRBJ2-3; D is possibly TRBD2 (6 bases). The CDR3 extends over 16 amino acids. Germline CDR1 and CDR2: SGHAT and FQNNGV. V lost 0 bases to trimming and J lost 2 bases, with 12 bases between them. CDR3 nucleotides: TGTGCCAGCAGCTTAGATCGGGGACTTCCCACAGATACGCAGTATTTT. Translated: CASSLDRGLPTDTQYF.